The 32 T cell receptor beta chains listed next were all sequenced from one sample in a study of early T cells in non-severe SARS-CoV-2 infection. TCRdb processed the 5' RACE reads anew with MiXCR; each CDR3 protein has one entry. Here the sample spans 60,000 or so distinct CDR3 sequences, over 9.5% being singletons. Specimen: whole blood. The receptors here all came from an adult who was a healthcare worker with PCR-confirmed SARS-CoV-2 infection or an uninfected control (not recorded which).

This clonotype was observed at least ten times. This chain joins TRBV6-6 and TRBJ1-4, with 7 bases lining up with TRBD1. Per germline, CDR1 MNHNY and CDR2 SVGAGI (reference sequence). The CDR3 runs 15 residues. The V segment lost 2 bases and the J segment 0 bases; nucleotides outside the gene matches: 0. The CDR3 DNA reads TGTGCCAGCAGTTACGGACAGGCAACTAATGAAAAACTGTTTTTT. It encodes CASSYGQATNEKLFF.

This clonotype came up many times. The chain joins TRBV6-6 to TRBJ2-1; D is ambiguous. V lost 6 bases, J lost 8 bases, and 8 bases lay in between. Germline V CDR1 and CDR2: MNHNY, SVGAGI (reference sequence). The CDR3 sequence is 11 residues long. DNA for the CDR3: TGTGCCAGCAGGGTTACGGATGAGCAGTTCTTC. It translates to CASRVTDEQFF.

This clonotype has a count of ten or more. At one end the junction does not follow the germline gene, possibly because of a read error. The J gene is TRBJ1-1, the V gene TRBV5-5; tentatively, D is TRBD1 (6 bases). The CDR3 contains 11 residues. Germline CDR1 and CDR2: SGHKS and YYEKEE (reference sequence). The CDR3 region has the DNA TGTGCCAGCAGCTTTACAGGGCCCCATCTCTTT. It specifies CASSFTGPHLF.

This rearrangement joins TRBV9 to TRBJ1-2; D unclear. Deletions cut 0 bases from V and 4 bases from J, with 13 bases between. The CDR3 has 15 amino acids. Germline loops: CDR1 SGDLS, CDR2 YYNGEE. Here the CDR3 DNA reads TGTGCCAGCAGCGTAGCATCTGGCAGATCCTATGGCTACACCTTC. Amino acid sequence: CASSVASGRSYGYTF. The variable domain in full, with the rest retrieved from reference TRBV9 and TRBJ1-2, is DSGVTQTPKHLITATGQRVTLRCSPRSGDLSVYWYQQSLDQGLQFLIQYYNGEERAKGNILERFSAQQFPDLHSELNLSSLELGDSALYFCASSVASGRSYGYTFGSGTRLTVV.

The genes are TRBV6-2 or TRBV6-3 and TRBJ1-2; 7 bases fit TRBD1. The CDR3 runs 13 residues. Germline assignment: CDR1 MNHEY and CDR2 SVGEGT. V lost 6 bases and J lost 6; bases outside the gene matches: 7. DNA of the CDR3: TGTGCCAGCAGACGGGACAGACGAAATGGCTACACCTTC. As protein: CASRRDRRNGYTF.

This clonotype was observed a handful of times. The V call is TRBV7-2, the J call TRBJ2-5, with D perhaps being TRBD1 or TRBD2 (6 bases each). The germline V gene has CDR1 SGHTA and CDR2 FQGNSA. The germline V and J ends were trimmed by 5 bases and 5 bases, with 12 bases remaining between them. This CDR3 is 13 amino acids long. The CDR3 region has the DNA TGTGCCAGCAGCCAAAGGGGGGTGGAGACCCAGTACTTC. Residues: CASSQRGVETQYF.

The sample holds a few counts of this clonotype. V usage is TRBV12-3 or TRBV12-4 and J usage is TRBJ2-2; D gene uncertain. V was shortened by 7 bases and J by 6 bases, with 6 bases between the two germline ends. CDR3 length: 11 residues. CDR3 region: CASTRSGELFF. CDR3 sequence (DNA): TGTGCCAGCACCCGTTCCGGGGAGCTGTTTTTT.

In its sample, this clonotype was seen many times. This rearrangement joins TRBV10-3 to TRBJ2-1, with D perhaps matching TRBD2 (7 bases). The CDR3 consists of 14 residues. V was pared by 4 bases and J by 7 bases, with 14 bases between. Germline V gives CDR1 ENHRY, CDR2 SYGVKD. This chain's CDR3 is CAISVGGGLNEQFF. Here the CDR3 DNA reads TGTGCCATCAGTGTGGGAGGGGGATTGAATGAGCAGTTCTTC.

This clonotype was counted at least ten times. The chain couples TRBV9 to TRBJ1-1; a possible D gene is TRBD1 (5 bases). Germline V CDR1 and CDR2: SGDLS, YYNGEE. With 0 bases removed from V and 4 bases from J, the gap between germline ends came to 7 bases. The CDR3 totals 13 residues. The CDR3 sequence is CASSVGGTTEAFF. CDR3 bases: TGTGCCAGCAGCGTAGGGGGGACCACTGAAGCTTTCTTT.

With respect to this clonotype: The germline gene is not matched at one end of the junction; a read error may be the cause. The J gene is TRBJ2-5, the V gene TRBV6-6, with D unclear. Germline assignment: CDR1 MNHNY and CDR2 SVGAGI (reference sequence). There are 13 residues in the CDR3. CDR3 nucleotide sequence: TGTACCAGCAGTTACGCGTATCAAGAGACCCAGTACTTC. Translating gives CTSSYAYQETQYF.

The chain recombines TRBV7-9 with TRBJ2-2; TRBD1 matches at 7 bases. Germline CDR1 reads SEHNR; CDR2 reads FQNEAQ (reference sequence). Trimming removed 4 bases from V and 5 bases from J; junction bases left unmatched: 4. The CDR3 consists of 14 residues. CDR3 loop: CASSSVQGTGELFF. CDR3 DNA sequence: TGTGCCAGCAGCTCGGTACAGGGGACCGGGGAGCTGTTTTTT. The full variable domain, its missing parts supplied by reference TRBV7-9 and TRBJ2-2, is DTGVSQNPRHKITKRGQNVTFRCDPISEHNRLYWYRQTLGQGPEFLTYFQNEAQLEKSRLLSDRFSAERPKGSFSTLEIQRTEQGDSAMYLCASSSVQGTGELFFGEGSRLTVL.

The sample holds many counts of this clonotype. J is TRBJ1-1 and V is TRBV29-1; the D gene is possibly TRBD1 (5 bases). This CDR3 contains 12 residues. The germline gives CDR1 SQVTM, CDR2 ANQGSEA. V lost 7 bases, J lost 4 bases, and 13 bases lay in between. The CDR3 DNA reads TGCAGCGCATCCCAGGGCGGCACTGAAGCTTTCTTT. It yields the protein CSASQGGTEAFF.

This clonotype was seen repeatedly, ten times or more. J is TRBJ2-7 and V is TRBV9, with TRBD1 matching over 7 bases. This CDR3 region has 15 residues. CDR1 and CDR2 (germline): SGDLS, YYNGEE. Trimming removed 2 bases from V and 2 bases from J; junction bases left unmatched: 7. The CDR3 spells CASSVSGTVPYEQYF. In nucleotides, the CDR3 is TGTGCCAGCAGCGTTTCCGGGACAGTTCCCTACGAGCAGTACTTC.

This clonotype was observed many times. The chain's CDR3 is CASSHLDSYEQYF. The CDR3 bases are TGTGCCAGCAGCCATTTGGACAGTTACGAGCAGTACTTC. This sequence joins TRBV3-1 and TRBJ2-7; D might be TRBD1 (6 bases). Germline lookup yields CDR1 LGHDT and CDR2 YNNKEL (reference sequence). Trimming took 3 bases from V and 4 from J, leaving 10 bases between them. The CDR3 has 13 residues.

The gene calls are TRBV5-4 and TRBJ1-2; D is possibly TRBD1 (5 bases). Looked up from germline, CDR1 is SGHNT and CDR2 is YYREEE (reference sequence). CDR3 length: 16 amino acids. The V end was cut by 4 bases, the J end by 4 bases, with 20 bases between. Here the CDR3 reads CASSPAPGDSSYGYTF. In DNA form, the CDR3 reads TGTGCCAGCAGCCCCGCTCCGGGGGATTCAAGCTATGGCTACACCTTC.

Many counts were recorded for this clonotype. The J gene is TRBJ2-2, the V gene TRBV24-1; TRBD2 agrees at 13 bases. The CDR3 is made up of 16 amino acids. V was clipped by 4 bases and J by 9 bases; unmatched bases: 7. The germline V gene encodes CDR1 KGHDR and CDR2 SFDVKD. The CDR3 bases are TGTGCCACCAGTGAGAGGACTAGCGGGAGACGGCGGGAGCTGTTTTTT. Protein product: CATSERTSGRRRELFF.

This clonotype came up many times. V usage is TRBV7-8 and J usage is TRBJ2-5; D gene uncertain. Per the germline V gene, CDR1 is SGHVS and CDR2 is FQNEAQ. Trimming took off 2 bases at V and 1 base at J, with 11 bases between the two ends. The CDR3 runs 15 residues. The CDR3 region is CASSLNTVRQETQYF. The CDR3 DNA follows: TGTGCCAGCAGCTTAAATACAGTACGCCAAGAGACCCAGTACTTC.

In this sample, this clonotype turned up many times. V and J are TRBV10-3 and TRBJ2-1; D is uncertain. CDR1 ENHRY and CDR2 SYGVKD come from the germline V gene. The CDR3 sequence is 14 residues long. Trimming shortened V by 4 bases and J by 6 bases, and 13 bases separated the two germline ends. CDR3 bases: TGTGCCATCAGTGGGCACCCTAGGGCCAATGAGCAGTTCTTC. Its translation: CAISGHPRANEQFF.

This clonotype was seen at least ten times. V usage is TRBV19 and J usage is TRBJ2-6; no reliable D call. This CDR3 contains 15 residues. Per germline, CDR1 LNHDA and CDR2 SQIVND (reference sequence). With 1 base removed from V and 0 bases from J, the gap between germline ends came to 4 bases. CDR3 sequence (DNA): TGTGCCAGTAGTATAGCAGGCTCTGGGGCCAACGTCCTGACTTTC. It codes for CASSIAGSGANVLTF.

In this sample, this clonotype turned up a few times. The chain uses TRBV6-1 and TRBJ1-1; TRBD1 might be the D (6 bases). The germline V gene has CDR1 MNHNS and CDR2 SASEGT. This CDR3 contains 14 residues. Trimming cost V 6 bases and J 4 bases, with 15 bases left between them. The CDR3 protein is CASRPVTGSTEAFF. In DNA form, the CDR3 reads TGTGCCAGCAGGCCCGTTACAGGGAGCACTGAAGCTTTCTTT.

In this sample, this clonotype is medium-sized. The chain has TRBV3-1 and TRBJ2-7; 8 bases align to TRBD1. Germline CDR1 and CDR2: LGHDT and YNNKEL (reference sequence). Trimming took 3 bases from V and 3 from J; bases not matched to a gene: 4. This CDR3 is 14 amino acids long. The CDR3 reads CASSQTGTGYEQYF. CDR3 DNA: TGTGCCAGCAGCCAGACCGGGACAGGCTACGAGCAGTACTTC.

At least ten counts were recorded for this clonotype. The rearrangement uses TRBV7-6 and TRBJ1-4, with D uncertain. The CDR3 has 17 amino acids. CDR1 and CDR2 (germline): SGHVS, FNYEAQ. Deletions cut 1 base from V and 0 bases from J, with 12 bases between. CDR3 loop: CASSLVGGVATNEKLFF. The CDR3 nucleotides read TGTGCCAGCAGCTTAGTCGGTGGGGTTGCAACTAATGAAAAACTGTTTTTT.

This clonotype was recorded at least ten times. The chain combines TRBV2 with TRBJ1-5, with TRBD1 matching over 10 bases. The CDR3 sequence is 15 residues long. Germline V lookup: CDR1 SNHLY, CDR2 FYNNEI. The V gene end was trimmed by 11 bases and the J gene end by 7 bases; junction bases not matched to a gene: 14. DNA of the CDR3: TGTGCCTCGAGCACTTCCCGGGACAGGGGACAGCCCCAGCATTTT. Encoded protein: CASSTSRDRGQPQHF.

This clonotype was counted at least ten times. The CDR3 nucleotides are TGTGCCATCGGACAGAACACCGGGGAGCTGTTTTTT. Its translation: CAIGQNTGELFF. The chain uses TRBV10-3 and TRBJ2-2; D is perhaps TRBD1 (5 bases). The CDR3 loop spans 12 amino acids. The germline V gene has CDR1 ENHRY and CDR2 SYGVKD. V lost 8 bases and J 1 base, leaving 5 bases between the germline ends.

This clonotype was observed a few times. This sequence joins TRBV9 and TRBJ2-1; D could derive from TRBD1 or TRBD2 (5 bases each). Germline lookup yields CDR1 SGDLS and CDR2 YYNGEE. V lost 3 bases and J lost 6, with 13 bases in between. This CDR3 contains 14 residues. The CDR3, as DNA: TGTGCCAGCAGCGCCCTCCCCGGGACCAATGAGCAGTTCTTC. It translates to CASSALPGTNEQFF.

This clonotype has more than one count but fewer than ten. V is TRBV5-1 and J is TRBJ2-7; D may correspond to TRBD1 or TRBD2 (6 bases each). CDR3 length: 14 residues. V lost 2 bases and J lost 4, with 13 bases in between. CDR1 SGHRS and CDR2 YFSETQ come from the germline V gene. CDR3 coding DNA: TGCGCCAGCAGCTTCCCGGGGGCGGGGTACGAGCAGTACTTC. As protein: CASSFPGAGYEQYF.

The rearrangement joins TRBV29-1 to TRBJ2-7, with D perhaps TRBD1 (5 bases). This CDR3 comprises 14 residues. Germline V gene sequence: CDR1 SQVTM, CDR2 ANQGSEA. V shed 1 base and J shed 7 bases, with 17 bases lying between them. The CDR3 is CSVEGPGKVREQYF. CDR3 nucleotide sequence: TGCAGCGTTGAAGGGCCAGGGAAGGTGCGGGAGCAGTACTTC.

Worth noting for this clonotype: The junction does not match germline at one end; this may be a read error. The rearrangement uses TRBV7-9 and TRBJ2-7; 7 positions agree with TRBD2. The germline gives CDR1 SEHNR, CDR2 FQNEAQ (reference sequence). The CDR3 runs 12 residues. CDR3 loop: CASSLDTAGENF. In DNA, the CDR3 is TGTGCCAGCAGCTTAGATACCGCGGGAGAGAACTTC.

This clonotype was counted many times. V and J are TRBV2 and TRBJ2-7; the match to TRBD2 covers 7 bases. The CDR3 is 14 residues long. Unmatched junction bases numbered 2, after V lost 3 bases and J lost 0 bases. The germline gives CDR1 SNHLY, CDR2 FYNNEI. Here the CDR3 reads CASSEGGSSYEQYF. The CDR3 DNA reads TGTGCCAGCAGTGAGGGCGGGAGCTCCTACGAGCAGTACTTC.

This clonotype occurred many times. This chain uses TRBV11-2 with TRBJ2-4; TRBD1 matches 8 bases. CDR3 size: 12 residues. Germline V gene data show CDR1 as SGHAT and CDR2 as FQNNGV. J was trimmed by 9 bases and V by 5 bases; bases with no gene match: 3. CDR3 nucleotides: TGTGCCAGCAGCCCAGGGGGCGGCATTCAGTACTTC. Its translation: CASSPGGGIQYF.

This clonotype occurred a few times. The chain uses TRBV6-1 and TRBJ1-5; D possibly corresponds to TRBD1 (5 bases). CDR3 size: 15 residues. With 7 bases removed from V and 0 bases from J, the gap between germline ends came to 13 bases. In germline, CDR1 is MNHNS, CDR2 SASEGT. CDR3 in amino acids: CASNAQGVSNQPQHF. CDR3 nucleotide sequence: TGTGCCAGCAACGCTCAGGGAGTTAGCAATCAGCCCCAGCATTTT.

This clonotype was seen ten or more times. In nucleotides, the CDR3 is TGTGCCAGCAGCCGCGACGCTAATGAAAAACTGTTTTTT. This encodes CASSRDANEKLFF. The chain carries TRBV11-2 and TRBJ1-4; D not certain. Trimming removed 5 bases from V and 3 bases from J, with 7 bases in between. Germline CDR1 reads SGHAT; CDR2 reads FQNNGV. The CDR3 consists of 13 residues.